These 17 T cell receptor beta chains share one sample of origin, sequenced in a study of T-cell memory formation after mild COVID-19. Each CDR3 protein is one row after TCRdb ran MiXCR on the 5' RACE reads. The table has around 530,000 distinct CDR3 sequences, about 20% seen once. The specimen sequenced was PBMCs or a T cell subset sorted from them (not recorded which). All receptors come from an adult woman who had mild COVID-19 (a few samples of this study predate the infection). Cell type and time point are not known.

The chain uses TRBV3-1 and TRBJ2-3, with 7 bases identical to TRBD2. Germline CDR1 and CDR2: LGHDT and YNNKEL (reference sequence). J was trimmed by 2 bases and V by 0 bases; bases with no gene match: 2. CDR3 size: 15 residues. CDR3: CASSQDGGNTDTQYF. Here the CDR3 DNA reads TGTGCCAGCAGCCAAGACGGGGGGAACACAGATACGCAGTATTTT.

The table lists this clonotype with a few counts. This CDR3 reads CASSLVTSGRAGQYF. The CDR3, as DNA: TGTGCCAGCAGCCTCGTCACTAGCGGGAGGGCGGGGCAGTACTTC. This chain joins TRBV6-5 and TRBJ2-7; 13 positions match TRBD2. The J segment lost 9 bases and the V segment lost 6 bases, leaving 11 bases of the junction unmatched. The CDR3 runs to 15 residues. Germline CDR1 MNHEY, CDR2 SVGAGI.

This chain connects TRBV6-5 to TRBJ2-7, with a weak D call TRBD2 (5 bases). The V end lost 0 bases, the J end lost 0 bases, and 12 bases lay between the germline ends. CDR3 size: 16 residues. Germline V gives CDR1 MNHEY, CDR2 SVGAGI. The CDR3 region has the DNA TGTGCCAGCAGTTACTCAGCGGCCCTTACCTCCTACGAGCAGTACTTC. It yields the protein CASSYSAALTSYEQYF.

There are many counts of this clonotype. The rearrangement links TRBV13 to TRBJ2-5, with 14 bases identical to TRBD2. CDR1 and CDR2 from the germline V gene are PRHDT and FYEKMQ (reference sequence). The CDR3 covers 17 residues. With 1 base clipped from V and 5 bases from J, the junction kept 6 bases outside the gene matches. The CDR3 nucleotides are TGTGCCAGCAGCTTAGTGGGACTAGCGGGAGTCGAGGAGACCCAGTACTTC. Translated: CASSLVGLAGVEETQYF.

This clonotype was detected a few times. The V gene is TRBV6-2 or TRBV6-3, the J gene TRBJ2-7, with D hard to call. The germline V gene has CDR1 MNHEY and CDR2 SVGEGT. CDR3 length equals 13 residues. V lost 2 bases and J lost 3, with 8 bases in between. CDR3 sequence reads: CASSYRQLYEQYF. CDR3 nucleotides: TGTGCCAGCAGTTACAGGCAGCTCTACGAGCAGTACTTC.

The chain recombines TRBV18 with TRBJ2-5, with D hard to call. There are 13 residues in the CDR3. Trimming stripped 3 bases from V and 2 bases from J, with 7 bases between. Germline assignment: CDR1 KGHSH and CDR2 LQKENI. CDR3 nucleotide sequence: TGTGCCAGCTCACCGACTCAACAAGAGACCCAGTACTTC. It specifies CASSPTQQETQYF.

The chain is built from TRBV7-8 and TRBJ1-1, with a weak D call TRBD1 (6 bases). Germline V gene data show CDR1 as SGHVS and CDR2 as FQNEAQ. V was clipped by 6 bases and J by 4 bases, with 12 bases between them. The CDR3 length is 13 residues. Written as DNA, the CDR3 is TGTGCCAGCAGGACGGGGGGGGCCACTGAAGCTTTCTTT. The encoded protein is CASRTGGATEAFF.

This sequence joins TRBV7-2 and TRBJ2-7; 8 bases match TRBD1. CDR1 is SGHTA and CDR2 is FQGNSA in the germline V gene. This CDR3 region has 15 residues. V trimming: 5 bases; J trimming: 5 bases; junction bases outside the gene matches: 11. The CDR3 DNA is TGTGCCAGCAGCCGATGGTGGCAGGGGGCGAACGAGCAGTACTTC. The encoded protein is CASSRWWQGANEQYF. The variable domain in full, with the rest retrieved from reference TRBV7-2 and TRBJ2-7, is GAGVSQSPSNKVTEKGKDVELRCDPISGHTALYWYRQSLGQGLEFLIYFQGNSAPDKSGLPSDRFSAERTGGSVSTLTIQRTQQEDSAVYLCASSRWWQGANEQYFGPGTRLTVT.

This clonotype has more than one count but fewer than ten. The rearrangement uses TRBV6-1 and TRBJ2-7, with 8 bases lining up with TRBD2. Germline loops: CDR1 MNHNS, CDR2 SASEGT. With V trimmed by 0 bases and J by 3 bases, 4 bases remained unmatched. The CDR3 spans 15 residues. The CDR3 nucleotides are TGTGCCAGCAGTGAAGCCCGGACTAGCCTCTACGAGCAGTACTTC. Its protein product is CASSEARTSLYEQYF.

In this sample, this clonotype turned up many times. CDR3 amino acids: CASSSHNLAGATYNEQFF. CDR3 in DNA: TGTGCCAGCAGCTCCCATAATTTAGCGGGGGCAACCTACAATGAGCAGTTCTTC. The V call is TRBV7-2, the J call TRBJ2-1, with 9 bases aligning to TRBD2. Germline V gene data show CDR1 as SGHTA and CDR2 as FQGNSA. The trim removed 4 bases at V and 2 bases at J, leaving 12 bases unmatched. The CDR3 spans 18 residues.

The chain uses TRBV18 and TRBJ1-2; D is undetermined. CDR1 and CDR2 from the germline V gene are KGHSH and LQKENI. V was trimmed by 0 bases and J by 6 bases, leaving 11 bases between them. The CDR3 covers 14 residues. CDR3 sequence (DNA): TGTGCCAGCTCACCACCGACGGTCGGGGATGGCTACACCTTC. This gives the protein CASSPPTVGDGYTF.

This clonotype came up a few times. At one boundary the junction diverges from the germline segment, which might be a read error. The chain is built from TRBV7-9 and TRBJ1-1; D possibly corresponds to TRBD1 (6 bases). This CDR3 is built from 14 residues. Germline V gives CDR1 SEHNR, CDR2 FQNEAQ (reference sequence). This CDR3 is CASSLVTGGTEDFF. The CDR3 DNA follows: TGTGCCAGCAGCTTAGTGACGGGGGGCACTGAAGATTTCTTT.

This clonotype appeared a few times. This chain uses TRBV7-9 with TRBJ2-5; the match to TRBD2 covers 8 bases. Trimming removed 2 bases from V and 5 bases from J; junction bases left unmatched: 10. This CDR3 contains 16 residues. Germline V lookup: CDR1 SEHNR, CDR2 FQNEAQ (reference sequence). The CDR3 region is CASSLLVAGSVETQYF. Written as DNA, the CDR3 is TGTGCCAGCAGCTTATTGGTAGCGGGGAGTGTTGAGACCCAGTACTTC.

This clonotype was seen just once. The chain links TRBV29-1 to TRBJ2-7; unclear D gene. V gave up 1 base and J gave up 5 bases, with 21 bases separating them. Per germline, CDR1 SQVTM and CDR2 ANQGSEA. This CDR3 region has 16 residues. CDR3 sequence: CSVEGDGSLDTHEQYF. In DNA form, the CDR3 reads TGCAGCGTTGAAGGTGACGGGTCCCTTGATACCCACGAGCAGTACTTC.

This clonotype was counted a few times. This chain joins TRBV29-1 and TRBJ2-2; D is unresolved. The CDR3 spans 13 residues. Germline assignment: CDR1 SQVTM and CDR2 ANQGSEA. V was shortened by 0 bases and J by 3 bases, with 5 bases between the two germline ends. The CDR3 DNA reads TGCAGCGTTGAAGAAGGTGACACCGGGGAGCTGTTTTTT. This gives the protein CSVEEGDTGELFF.

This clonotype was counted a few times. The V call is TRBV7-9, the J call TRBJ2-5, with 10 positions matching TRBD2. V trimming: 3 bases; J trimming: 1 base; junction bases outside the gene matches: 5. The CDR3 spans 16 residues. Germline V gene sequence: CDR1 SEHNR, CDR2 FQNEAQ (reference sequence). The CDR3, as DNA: TGTGCCAGCAGCTTTCGTCTAGCGGGGGTCCAAGAGACCCAGTACTTC. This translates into CASSFRLAGVQETQYF.

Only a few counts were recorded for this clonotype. CDR3 DNA sequence: TGTGCCAGCGCCGCCCCAGCGGGAGGGCCGACCGGGGAGCTGTTTTTT. It is translated as CASAAPAGGPTGELFF. V and J are TRBV6-5 and TRBJ2-2, with 10 bases matching TRBD2. The germline CDR1 and CDR2 sequences are MNHEY and SVGAGI. CDR3 length: 16 residues. Trimming at V came to 8 bases and at J to 5 bases, leaving 11 bases not matched to a gene.